This entry describes one TCR beta chain. Authors' analysis steps: For nucleated cells, counts were estimated from reference gene primer amplification. The repertoire was sequenced with immunoSEQ multiplex PCR; TCRdb's copy has only in-frame clones and lacks some. V and J calls and clone size are those listed in that table; D and trimming were worked out from the DNA. The sample holds about 97,000 clones; around 87% are singletons and the top ten take 15% to 20%. The data derive from a study of blood T cell repertoires in COVID-19. The overall study: COVID-19 samples, acute and convalescent, were from the United States, Italy and Spain. Sample material is recorded as cDNA or gDNA derived from T cells, B-cell-depleted T cells, or PBMCs.

With V trimmed by 0 bases and J by 3 bases, 6 bases remained unmatched. Germline V gives CDR1 SGHRS, CDR2 YFSETQ. The CDR3 length is 17 residues. This TCR derives from a human donor in a cohort sampled during active COVID-19. The gene calls are TRBV5-1 and TRBJ2-2; 9 nucleotides agree with TRBD2. Sequenced material: peripheral blood. CDR3 in amino acids: CASSLGSGSLYTGELFF. The CDR3 DNA reads as TGCGCCAGCAGCTTGGGTAGCGGGAGCCTATACACCGGGGAGCTGTTTTTT.